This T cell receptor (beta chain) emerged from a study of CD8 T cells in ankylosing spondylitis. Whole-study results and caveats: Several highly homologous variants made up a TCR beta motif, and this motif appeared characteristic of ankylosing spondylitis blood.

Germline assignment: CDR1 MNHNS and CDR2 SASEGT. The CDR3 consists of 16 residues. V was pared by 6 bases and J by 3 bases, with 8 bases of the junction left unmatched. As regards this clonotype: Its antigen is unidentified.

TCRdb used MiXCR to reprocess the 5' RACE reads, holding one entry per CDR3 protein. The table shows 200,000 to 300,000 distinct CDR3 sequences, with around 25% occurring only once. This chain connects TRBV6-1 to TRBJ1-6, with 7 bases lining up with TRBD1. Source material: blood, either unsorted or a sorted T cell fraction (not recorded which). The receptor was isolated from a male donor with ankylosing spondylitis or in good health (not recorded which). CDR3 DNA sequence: TGTGCCAGCAGCCTACAGGGGTCAAGCTATAATTCACCCCTCCACTTT. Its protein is CASSLQGSSYNSPLHF.